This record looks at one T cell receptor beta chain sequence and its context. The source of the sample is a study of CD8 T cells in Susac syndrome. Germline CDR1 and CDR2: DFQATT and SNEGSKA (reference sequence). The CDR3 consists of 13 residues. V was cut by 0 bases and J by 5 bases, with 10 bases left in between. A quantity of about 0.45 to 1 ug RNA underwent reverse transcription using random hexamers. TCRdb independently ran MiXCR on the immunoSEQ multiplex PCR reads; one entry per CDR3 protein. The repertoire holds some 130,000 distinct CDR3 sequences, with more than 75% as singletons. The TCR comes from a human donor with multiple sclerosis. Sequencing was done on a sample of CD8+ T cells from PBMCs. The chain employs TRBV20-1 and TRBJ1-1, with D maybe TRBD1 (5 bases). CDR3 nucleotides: TGCAGTGCTAGAGACAGGGTTGGGACTGAAGCTTTCTTT. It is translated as CSARDRVGTEAFF.